The text below deals with one T cell receptor beta chain. Both 60 Vbeta primers and 13 Jbeta primers went into the PCR. Profiled with immunoSEQ multiplex PCR; TCRdb holds only in-frame clones, not every one. The table has about 110,000 clones, about two thirds seen once; the top ten hold about 0.8%. Per germline, CDR1 SGHDT and CDR2 YYEEEE. This CDR3 contains 13 residues. V was pared by 6 bases and J by 7 bases, with 13 bases between. This specimen comes from a study of cytomegalovirus exposure and HLA in healthy donors. Across the whole study: A previous analysis identified approximately 110 million unique TCR beta sequences derived from some 170 million T cells. Of about 400 genotyped donors, about 81% clustered with self-reported Caucasian donors.

J is TRBJ2-2 and V is TRBV5-6; D not resolved. This receptor was obtained from a boy between 10 and 17 years old in good health and CMV-seronegative. What was sequenced was PBMCs. The CDR3 loop is CASTPGRVGELFF. As DNA, the CDR3 is TGTGCCAGCACGCCGGGTCGGGTCGGGGAGCTGTTTTTT.